The present entry profiles one T cell receptor (beta chain) with its context. Its recognized antigen is unknown. No base quality values were provided; no much bigger clone lies one nucleotide off. This entry is derived from a study of blood T cell repertoires in COVID-19 (dated by TCRdb to between 2020 and 2021). Looking at the study overall: The collaborator samples originated in the United States, Italy and Spain and spanned the acute and convalescent phases of COVID-19. The material from the prospective study consisted of cDNA or gDNA derived from T cells, B-cell-depleted T cells, or PBMCs. Subjects who had been exposed to COVID-19, were actively infected with it, or had recovered from it provided the deeply sampled blood TCRbeta repertoires that made up the dataset. The repertoires were made available in a free public database intended to serve as a resource for research on the immune response to SARS-CoV-2. The samples were drawn from two sources: the first 160 participants of the ongoing ImmuneRACE study, and over 950 subjects contributed by 6 global collaborators. Sample metadata almost always included a de-identified subject ID, COVID-19 status, age in years and sex. Where HLA class I and class II types were available, the types were taken from metadata supplied by the sample provider, not from assay-based typing. Broad study findings and their caveats: How much clinical and demographic metadata was included differed by source and by participant, and the metadata was provided uncurated.

TCRbeta CDR3 regions were amplified from genomic DNA using the immunoSEQ Assay, a bias-controlled multiplex PCR. The original pipeline was this. Nucleated cell counts per sample were estimated from amplification of reference gene primers within the assay. To quantify the absolute abundance of each unique TCRbeta CDR3 rearrangement, sequence reads were collapsed and filtered. Productive Simpson clonality was computed per sample as the square root of Simpson's diversity index over productive rearrangements. In TCRdb, the immuneACCESS table is reduced to in-frame sequences with V and J assigned. These tables do not hold every clone; where another copy was compared, an unresolved V gene accounts for under half, and the others remain unexplained. D and trimming were read from the DNA, whereas the V and J calls and clone size are those reported in that table. The sample yields approximately 41,000 clones; about 80% were counted once. The top ten clones comprise roughly 47% of the sample.

The germline V gene encodes CDR1 SGHTA and CDR2 FQGNSA. The CDR3 runs 14 residues from the cysteine to the phenylalanine. CDR3 DNA is the only sequence kept; it has 42 bases, read in frame from the first base. V gives up 4 bases and J gives up 2 bases, and the segment between their germline ends measures 11 bases. Whole blood was collected in K2EDTA tubes by collaborating institutions according to the institutions' own protocols. For TCRbeta analysis, collaborator samples were shipped as frozen whole blood, as isolated PBMCs, or as DNA extracted from either sample type. The chain is encoded by TRBV7-2 joined to TRBJ1-1; the D gene lacks a confident call. The TCR was taken from a woman aged 80 or older with acute or convalescent COVID-19. The sequenced sample was peripheral blood. The base sequence is TGTGCCAGCAGCTCGGGAATTACAAACACTGAAGCTTTCTTT. Its product reads: CASSSGITNTEAFF. Supplemented by the reference TRBV7-2 and TRBJ1-1 proteins around the CDR3, the complete variable domain is GAGVSQSPSNKVTEKGKDVELRCDPISGHTALYWYRQSLGQGLEFLIYFQGNSAPDKSGLPSDRFSAERTGGSVSTLTIQRTQQEDSAVYLCASSSGITNTEAFFGQGTRLTVV.